Sequencing of this T cell receptor (beta chain) was carried out in a study of beta chain features in type 1 diabetes. As for the study in general: Patients and healthy donors were similar in age, gender and cell yields.

Isolated RNA was reverse transcribed in full, so expressed TCRB transcripts were sequenced. Profiled with immunoSEQ multiplex PCR; TCRdb holds only in-frame clones, not every one. Among approximately 600,000 clones listed, over 10% were seen once. A sort by CD45RO/CCR7/CD25/CD127/CD95/CD27 yielded CD4+ naive, central memory, regulatory and stem cell-like memory cells. V lost 5 bases and J lost 4, with 17 bases in between. The CDR3 contains 16 residues. The germline CDR1 and CDR2 sequences are SEHNR and FQNEAQ (reference sequence). Study-wide results and limits: Naive, central memory and Treg TCRB repertoires appeared more alike in patients than in healthy donors. Any PCR bias toward short templates would affect both groups alike. Type 1 diabetes patients had TCRB CDR3s that were shorter (moderately but significantly so) in all four CD4+ subsets.

Points on this clone: Its matching antigen is unknown.

The clonotype was recovered from a man under 40 with type 1 diabetes. Material for sequencing was naive CD4+ T cells from blood. V is TRBV7-9 and J is TRBJ2-2; possible D gene TRBD2, 6 bases. The CDR3 loop reads CASSPGSLGLTGELFF. CDR3 DNA: TGTGCCAGCAGCCCCGGGAGCTTGGGCCTCACCGGGGAGCTGTTTTTT.